The source of this T cell receptor (beta chain) is a study of blood T cell repertoires in COVID-19. On the study more broadly: T cells, B-cell-depleted T cells, or PBMCs provided the cDNA or gDNA that served as material.

Per the authors' pipeline: Amplification of reference gene primers provided the estimated nucleated cell counts. TCRdb keeps only in-frame clones here, not all; method: immunoSEQ multiplex PCR. The DNA was the basis for D and trimming; V, J and clone size are from that table. The sample carries around 160,000 clones, over 85% recorded once. The sample was peripheral blood. The clonotype comes from a man between 60 and 70 years old with active or convalescent COVID-19.

The DNA for the CDR3 is TGTGCCAGCAGTTACCCCGGTGGACAGGGGAACGAAAAACTGTTTTTT. Translating gives CASSYPGGQGNEKLFF. This chain joins TRBV6-6 and TRBJ1-4, with 9 bases fitting TRBD1. Germline values: CDR1 MNHNY, CDR2 SVGAGI (reference sequence). The trim removed 2 bases at V and 8 bases at J, leaving 9 bases unmatched. The CDR3 is made up of 16 amino acids.